A single sample is the source of the 29 T cell receptor beta chains below, sequenced in a study of radiotherapy plus CTLA-4 blockade in lung cancer. Assay used: immunoSEQ multiplex PCR; TCRdb lists only in-frame clones, some missing. The sample carries 89,000 or so clones, around 83% recorded once. The sequencing used peripheral blood, collected from a patient treated with radiotherapy plus ipilimumab. Receptors originate from a human donor with non-small cell lung cancer who had a partial response to radiotherapy plus ipilimumab.

This chain uses TRBV7-8 with TRBJ1-1; D is possibly TRBD1 (6 bases). V shed 5 bases and J shed 2 bases, with 15 bases lying between them. The germline CDR1 and CDR2 sequences are SGHVS and FQNEAQ. The CDR3 is made up of 15 amino acids. In DNA, the CDR3 is TGTGCCAGCAGCGCCTACGGGACATCAAACACTGAAGCTTTCTTT. It is translated as CASSAYGTSNTEAFF.

This sequence joins TRBV2 and TRBJ2-3, with TRBD2 as a possible D gene (6 bases). The CDR3 extends over 17 amino acids. CDR1 SNHLY and CDR2 FYNNEI come from the germline V gene. V lost 0 bases and J lost 1, with 14 bases in between. CDR3 in DNA: TGTGCCAGCAGTGAAGCGCTTAGGGGAGGCGGCACAGATACGCAGTATTTT. Its protein is CASSEALRGGGTDTQYF.

This sequence joins TRBV9 and TRBJ1-1; D is ambiguous. This CDR3 has 15 amino acids. Germline V CDR1 and CDR2: SGDLS, YYNGEE. Trimming took off 1 base at V and 0 bases at J, with 10 bases between the two ends. CDR3 sequence reads: CASSVIGAVNTEAFF. CDR3 DNA: TGTGCCAGCAGCGTAATAGGAGCGGTGAACACTGAAGCTTTCTTT.

The chain uses TRBV6-1 and TRBJ2-2; 8 bases match TRBD1. V lost 4 bases to trimming and J lost 5 bases; unmatched junction nucleotides: 3. Looked up from germline, CDR1 is MNHNS and CDR2 is SASEGT. The CDR3 covers 14 residues. CDR3 bases: TGTGCCAGCAGTGGGACAGGGATAACCGGGGAGCTGTTTTTT. Amino acids: CASSGTGITGELFF.

J is TRBJ2-4 and V is TRBV7-2; 7 bases line up with TRBD2. J gave up 0 bases and V 3 bases, and 8 bases lay outside the gene matches. Looked up from germline, CDR1 is SGHTA and CDR2 is FQGNSA. The CDR3 length is 17 residues. The CDR3 is CASSFGGSPLAKNIQYF. CDR3 DNA: TGTGCCAGCAGCTTCGGCGGGAGTCCCCTAGCCAAAAACATTCAGTACTTC.

The rearrangement links TRBV10-2 to TRBJ2-5, with TRBD1 matching over 7 bases. The J call may not be correct, given that the DNA end is closer to TRBJ2-7. Germline assignment: CDR1 WSHSY and CDR2 SAAADI. The CDR3 totals 15 residues. CDR3 nucleotides: TGCGCCAGCAGTGAGTCTGTAGGGACAGCCTACGAGCAGTACTTC. Translated: CASSESVGTAYEQYF.

V usage is TRBV9 and J usage is TRBJ1-3, with D perhaps TRBD1 (5 bases). This CDR3 contains 17 residues. Germline V gene sequence: CDR1 SGDLS, CDR2 YYNGEE. V was shortened by 5 bases and J by 2 bases, with 20 bases between the two germline ends. The CDR3 DNA is TGTGCCAGCAGTGACCCCAGGGCCACCGCCACTGGAAACACCATATATTTT. Encoded protein: CASSDPRATATGNTIYF.

The CDR3 DNA sequence: TGCGCCAGCAGTGATGGGCCGAACGCGAACACCGGGGAGCTGTTTTTT. Translating it yields CASSDGPNANTGELFF. This chain uses TRBV10-1 with TRBJ2-2, with unresolved D. This CDR3 contains 16 residues. The germline CDR1 and CDR2 sequences are WNHNN and SYGVQD (reference sequence). With 3 bases removed from V and 0 bases from J, the gap between germline ends came to 11 bases.

The chain couples TRBV28 to TRBJ2-7; 9 nucleotides match TRBD2. Germline V gene sequence: CDR1 MDHEN, CDR2 SYDVKM. The V segment lost 2 bases and the J segment 4 bases; nucleotides outside the gene matches: 6. CDR3 length equals 15 residues. This CDR3 reads CASSLAGGFGYEQYF. As DNA, the CDR3 is TGTGCCAGCAGTTTAGCGGGAGGGTTTGGATACGAGCAGTACTTC.

The sample holds one count of this clone. The CDR3 bases are TGTGCCTGGACCTCAGGGCTAGCGGTCGGTGGGGCCCAGTACTTC. This gives the protein CAWTSGLAVGGAQYF. This rearrangement joins TRBV30 to TRBJ2-5; 7 bases map to TRBD2. Germline values: CDR1 GTSNPN, CDR2 SVGIG (reference sequence). J gave up 9 bases and V 4 bases, and 17 bases lay outside the gene matches. The CDR3 is 15 amino acids.

The chain has TRBV12-1 and TRBJ2-7; the D call TRBD1 from the table was never checked on the DNA. TRBV12-1 is a pseudogene segment. CDR3 length: 15 residues. CDR3 protein: CASSLGDRSAYEQYF. In DNA, the CDR3 is TGTGCCAGCAGCTTGGGGGACAGGAGCGCCTACGAGCAGTACTTC.

The gene calls are TRBV6-6 and TRBJ2-7; D may be TRBD2 (6 bases). This CDR3 is 14 amino acids long. From germline, CDR1 is MNHNY and CDR2 SVGAGI (reference sequence). V shed 6 bases and J shed 2 bases, with 14 bases lying between them. The CDR3 sequence is CASSRPGSAYEQYF. CDR3 in DNA: TGTGCCAGCAGCCGCCCCGGGAGCGCCTACGAGCAGTACTTC.

The chain recombines TRBV28 with TRBJ2-7, with D possibly matching TRBD1 (6 bases). The CDR3 sequence is 11 residues long. Per germline, CDR1 MDHEN and CDR2 SYDVKM. V was shortened by 4 bases and J by 13 bases, with 14 bases between the two germline ends. In nucleotides, the CDR3 is TGTGCCAGCAGTTCAGGGGTCGGGGATTACTTC. Encoded protein: CASSSGVGDYF.

This chain connects TRBV10-3 to TRBJ2-1; tentative D call: TRBD1 (6 bases). The ends were cut back, 4 bases at V and 5 bases at J, with 12 bases in the middle. Per germline, CDR1 ENHRY and CDR2 SYGVKD. The CDR3 contains 14 residues. CDR3 sequence: CAISATGDHNEQFF. CDR3 bases: TGTGCCATCAGTGCGACAGGAGATCACAATGAGCAGTTCTTC.

CDR3 residues: CASGPGFGNYEQYF. The CDR3, as DNA: TGCGCCAGCGGACCGGGGTTCGGGAACTACGAGCAGTACTTC. V gene TRBV4-1 combines with J gene TRBJ2-7; D is possibly TRBD2 (5 bases). The CDR3 has 14 amino acids. Germline CDR1 MGHRA, CDR2 YSYEKL. V was cut by 8 bases and J by 3 bases, with 17 bases left in between.

This chain uses TRBV30 with TRBJ2-1, with 10 bases matching TRBD2. This CDR3 contains 17 residues. Trimming took 7 bases from V and 2 from J; bases not matched to a gene: 14. The germline V gene encodes CDR1 GTSNPN and CDR2 SVGIG (reference sequence). CDR3 DNA sequence: TGTGCCTATGCGGGCGAGCGGGAGGGCCCTACCTACAATGAGCAGTTCTTC. Translation: CAYAGEREGPTYNEQFF.

V usage is TRBV28 and J usage is TRBJ2-7; D gene ambiguous. The ends were cut back, 2 bases at V and 5 bases at J, with 7 bases in the middle. This CDR3 contains 12 residues. Germline values: CDR1 MDHEN, CDR2 SYDVKM. CDR3 DNA: TGTGCCAGCAGTTTAAATGGCCACGAGCAGTACTTC. Translation: CASSLNGHEQYF. Full variable domain (remainder filled in from reference TRBV28 and TRBJ2-7): DVKVTQSSRYLVKRTGEKVFLECVQDMDHENMFWYRQDPGLGLRLIYFSYDVKMKEKGDIPEGYSVSREKKERFSLILESASTNQTSMYLCASSLNGHEQYFGPGTRLTVT.

The chain recombines TRBV6-5 with TRBJ1-2; D might be TRBD1 (5 bases). CDR1 is MNHEY, CDR2 SVGAGI, per germline. The CDR3 covers 13 residues. Trimming stripped 6 bases from V and 7 bases from J, with 15 bases between. The CDR3 DNA sequence: TGTGCCAGCAGGCCTTCCCAGGGAGGTGGCTACACCTTC. Protein product: CASRPSQGGGYTF.

The chain couples TRBV5-1 to TRBJ2-1; D ambiguous. Germline V lookup: CDR1 SGHRS, CDR2 YFSETQ. The CDR3 has 16 residues. V lost 0 bases, J lost 1 base, and 11 bases lay in between. The CDR3 bases are TGCGCCAGCAGCTTGGTCGCAGTCACGTCCTACAATGAGCAGTTCTTC. Protein sequence: CASSLVAVTSYNEQFF.

The genes are TRBV7-9 and TRBJ2-5, with unresolved D. CDR1 and CDR2 from the germline V gene are SEHNR and FQNEAQ (reference sequence). The CDR3 is 13 amino acids. The ends were cut back, 2 bases at V and 5 bases at J, with 9 bases in the middle. CDR3 region: CASSLWSTETQYF. Written as DNA, the CDR3 is TGTGCCAGCAGCTTATGGAGTACGGAGACCCAGTACTTC.

The genes are TRBV9 and TRBJ2-2; a weak D match, TRBD2 (6 bases). The CDR3 spans 16 residues. From germline, CDR1 is SGDLS and CDR2 YYNGEE. V was cut by 0 bases and J by 5 bases, with 14 bases left in between. CDR3 residues: CASSVAYGRRTGELFF. DNA of the CDR3: TGTGCCAGCAGCGTAGCTTACGGGAGAAGGACCGGGGAGCTGTTTTTT.

The chain employs TRBV2 and TRBJ2-2; TRBD2 aligns across 8 bases. Looked up from germline, CDR1 is SNHLY and CDR2 is FYNNEI. The CDR3 has 16 amino acids. V lost 2 bases and J lost 4; bases outside the gene matches: 6. Here the CDR3 DNA reads TGTGCCAGCAGTGAATATGGGCTAGCGGGCACCGGGGAGCTGTTTTTT. This gives the protein CASSEYGLAGTGELFF.

V and J are TRBV5-1 and TRBJ1-1; the D gene is possibly TRBD1 (5 bases). CDR3 length: 14 residues. V dropped 4 bases and J dropped 1 base, with 11 bases sitting between them. The germline V gene has CDR1 SGHRS and CDR2 YFSETQ. CDR3 DNA: TGCGCCAGCAGCATACCGGGGGGGAACACTGAAGCTTTCTTT. Amino acid sequence: CASSIPGGNTEAFF.

This clone was counted between two and nine times. The chain links TRBV29-1 to TRBJ2-7; 13 bases line up with TRBD2. This CDR3 has 15 amino acids. V lost 6 bases, J lost 5 bases, and 10 bases stayed unmatched. Germline values: CDR1 SQVTM, CDR2 ANQGSEA. CDR3 amino acids: CSVAPPGLAGDEQYF. The CDR3 bases are TGCAGCGTCGCCCCCCCCGGACTAGCGGGAGACGAGCAGTACTTC.

V gene TRBV6-6 combines with J gene TRBJ2-2, with TRBD1 matching 9 bases. CDR3 length: 15 residues. The V gene's germline CDR1 is MNHNY and CDR2 SVGAGI (reference sequence). V lost 5 bases, J lost 5 bases, and 6 bases stayed unmatched. Here the CDR3 DNA reads TGTGCCAGCAGTCAACAGGGGGCTCTTACCGGGGAGCTGTTTTTT. This codes for CASSQQGALTGELFF.

This clone was detected only a few times. The J gene is TRBJ2-2, the V gene TRBV2; no clear D. Germline CDR1 SNHLY, CDR2 FYNNEI. Trimming took 5 bases from V and 4 from J, leaving 14 bases between them. The CDR3 sequence is 15 residues long. The CDR3 is CASSTSTIRTGELFF. The CDR3 DNA reads TGTGCCAGCAGTACCTCTACCATCCGCACCGGGGAGCTGTTTTTT. The variable domain in full, with the rest retrieved from reference TRBV2 and TRBJ2-2, is EPEVTQTPSHQVTQMGQEVILRCVPISNHLYFYWYRQILGQKVEFLVSFYNNEISEKSEIFDDQFSVERPDGSNFTLKIRSTKLEDSAMYFCASSTSTIRTGELFFGEGSRLTVL.

In the case of this clone: Its ends do not fully match the called genes, so a read error is possible. The CDR3 region has the DNA TGTGCCTGGAGTGTACGACGGAACGGGAACACTGAAGCCTTCTTT. It specifies CAWSVRRNGNTEAFF. The gene calls are TRBV30 and TRBJ1-1; D gene unclear. Germline V gene data show CDR1 as GTSNPN and CDR2 as SVGIG (reference sequence). The CDR3 is 15 residues long.

The V and J genes are TRBV5-1 and TRBJ2-1; a possible D gene is TRBD2 (6 bases). This CDR3 contains 16 residues. Germline V gives CDR1 SGHRS, CDR2 YFSETQ. Between the trimmed V and J ends, which lost 1 base and 0 bases, there was a span of 11 bases. CDR3 in DNA: TGCGCCAGCAGCTTGCCAGCGGGCAGCTCCTACAATGAGCAGTTCTTC. The encoded protein is CASSLPAGSSYNEQFF.

The chain combines TRBV9 with TRBJ2-6; no reliable D call. The germline gives CDR1 SGDLS, CDR2 YYNGEE. CDR3 size: 16 residues. The V end lost 1 base, the J end lost 4 bases, and 12 bases lay between the germline ends. The DNA for the CDR3 is TGTGCCAGCAGCGTAAATCCGGGTATGGGGGCCAACGTCCTGACTTTC. This sequence encodes CASSVNPGMGANVLTF.